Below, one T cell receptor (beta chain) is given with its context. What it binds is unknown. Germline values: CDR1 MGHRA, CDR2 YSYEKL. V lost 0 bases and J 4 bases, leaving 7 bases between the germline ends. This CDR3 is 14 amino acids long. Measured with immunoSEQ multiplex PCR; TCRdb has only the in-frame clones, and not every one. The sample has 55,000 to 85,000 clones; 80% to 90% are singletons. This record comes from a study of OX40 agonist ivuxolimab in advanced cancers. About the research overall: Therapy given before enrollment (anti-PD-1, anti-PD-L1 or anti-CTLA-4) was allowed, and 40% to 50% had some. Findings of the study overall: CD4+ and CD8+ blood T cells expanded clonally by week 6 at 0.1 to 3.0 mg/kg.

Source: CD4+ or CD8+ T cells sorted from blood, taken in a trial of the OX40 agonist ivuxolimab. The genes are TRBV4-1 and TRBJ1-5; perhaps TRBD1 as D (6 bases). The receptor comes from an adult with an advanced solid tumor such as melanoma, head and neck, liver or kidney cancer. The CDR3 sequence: CASSQEQGNQPQHF. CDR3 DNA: TGCGCCAGCAGCCAAGAACAGGGAAATCAGCCCCAGCATTTT.